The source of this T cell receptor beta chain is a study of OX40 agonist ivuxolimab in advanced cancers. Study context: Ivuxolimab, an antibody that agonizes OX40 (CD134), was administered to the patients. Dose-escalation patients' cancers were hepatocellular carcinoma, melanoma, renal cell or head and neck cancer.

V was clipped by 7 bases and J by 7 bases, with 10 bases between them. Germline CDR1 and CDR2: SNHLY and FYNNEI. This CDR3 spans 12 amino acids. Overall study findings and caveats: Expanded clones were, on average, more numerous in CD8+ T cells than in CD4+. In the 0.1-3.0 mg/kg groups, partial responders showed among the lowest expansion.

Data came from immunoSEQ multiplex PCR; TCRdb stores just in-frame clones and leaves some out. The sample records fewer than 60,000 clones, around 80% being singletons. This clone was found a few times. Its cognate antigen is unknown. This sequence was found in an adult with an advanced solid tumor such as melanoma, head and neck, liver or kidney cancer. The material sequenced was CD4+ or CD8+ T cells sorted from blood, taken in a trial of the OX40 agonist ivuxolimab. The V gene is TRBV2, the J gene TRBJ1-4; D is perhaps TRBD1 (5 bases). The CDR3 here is CASTRAGEKLFF. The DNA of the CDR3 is TGTGCCAGCACCAGGGCGGGTGAAAAACTGTTTTTT.